This T cell receptor (beta chain) was obtained from a study of blood T cell repertoires in COVID-19. Clones were read by immunoSEQ multiplex PCR, and TCRdb kept only the in-frame ones, dropping some. The sample shows about 200,000 clones, 86% of them seen only once. The CDR3 sequence is 15 residues long. V lost 2 bases and J 7 bases, leaving 17 bases between the germline ends. In germline, CDR1 is LGHNT, CDR2 FRNRAP. The specimen was PBMCs or T cells enriched from blood (not recorded which). The rearrangement links TRBV12-5 to TRBJ1-2, with D possibly TRBD1 on 6 matching bases. This clonotype was obtained from a woman in her twenties or thirties who had been exposed to COVID-19. The CDR3 sequence: CASGLSPSGGGGYTF. DNA for the CDR3: TGTGCTAGTGGTTTGAGCCCCTCGGGGGGCGGTGGCTACACCTTC. The full variable domain, rest sourced from reference TRBV12-5 and TRBJ1-2, is DARVTQTPRHKVTEMGQEVTMRCQPILGHNTVFWYRQTMMQGLELLAYFRNRAPLDDSGMPKDRFSAEMPDATLATLKIQPSEPRDSAVYFCASGLSPSGGGGYTFGSGTRLTVV.